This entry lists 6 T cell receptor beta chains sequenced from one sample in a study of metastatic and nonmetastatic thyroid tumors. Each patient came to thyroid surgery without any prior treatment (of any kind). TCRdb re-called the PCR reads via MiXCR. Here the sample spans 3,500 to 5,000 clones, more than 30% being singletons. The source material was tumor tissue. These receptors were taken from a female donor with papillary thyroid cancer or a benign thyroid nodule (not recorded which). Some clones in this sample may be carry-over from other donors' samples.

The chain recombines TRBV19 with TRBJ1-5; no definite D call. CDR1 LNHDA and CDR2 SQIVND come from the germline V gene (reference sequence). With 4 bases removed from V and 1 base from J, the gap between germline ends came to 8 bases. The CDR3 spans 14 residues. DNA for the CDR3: TGTGCCAGTAGTACGCCGGGAAGCAATCAGCCCCAGCATTTT. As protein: CASSTPGSNQPQHF.

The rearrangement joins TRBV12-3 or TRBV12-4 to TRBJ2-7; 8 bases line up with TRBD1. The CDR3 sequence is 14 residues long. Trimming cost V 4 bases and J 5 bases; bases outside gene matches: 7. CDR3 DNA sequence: TGTGCCAGCAGTTGGGGAGGACAGGGCCACGAGCAGTACTTC. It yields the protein CASSWGGQGHEQYF.

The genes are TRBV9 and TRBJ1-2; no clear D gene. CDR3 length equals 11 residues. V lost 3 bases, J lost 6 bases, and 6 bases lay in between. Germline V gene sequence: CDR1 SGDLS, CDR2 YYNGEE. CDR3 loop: CASSAPNGYTF. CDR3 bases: TGTGCCAGCAGCGCACCAAATGGCTACACCTTC.

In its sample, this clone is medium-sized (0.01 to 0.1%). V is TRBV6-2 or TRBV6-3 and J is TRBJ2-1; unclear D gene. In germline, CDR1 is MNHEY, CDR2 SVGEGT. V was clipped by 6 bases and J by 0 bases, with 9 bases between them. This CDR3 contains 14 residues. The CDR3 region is CASRNLNSYNEQFF. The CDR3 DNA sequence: TGTGCCAGCAGGAACCTTAACTCCTACAATGAGCAGTTCTTC.

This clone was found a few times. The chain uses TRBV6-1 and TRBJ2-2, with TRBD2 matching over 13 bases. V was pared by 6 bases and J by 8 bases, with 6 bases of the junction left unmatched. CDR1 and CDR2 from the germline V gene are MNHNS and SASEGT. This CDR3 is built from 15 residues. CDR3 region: CASRPGLAGWGELFF. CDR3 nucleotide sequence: TGTGCCAGCAGACCGGGACTAGCGGGGTGGGGGGAGCTGTTTTTT.

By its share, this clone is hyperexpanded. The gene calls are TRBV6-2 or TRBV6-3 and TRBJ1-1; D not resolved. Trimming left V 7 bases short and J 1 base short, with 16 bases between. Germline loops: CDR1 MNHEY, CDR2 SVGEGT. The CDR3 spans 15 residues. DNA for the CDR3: TGTGCCAGCAATCCCGCCCAGGTGGGGAACACTGAAGCTTTCTTT. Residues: CASNPAQVGNTEAFF.